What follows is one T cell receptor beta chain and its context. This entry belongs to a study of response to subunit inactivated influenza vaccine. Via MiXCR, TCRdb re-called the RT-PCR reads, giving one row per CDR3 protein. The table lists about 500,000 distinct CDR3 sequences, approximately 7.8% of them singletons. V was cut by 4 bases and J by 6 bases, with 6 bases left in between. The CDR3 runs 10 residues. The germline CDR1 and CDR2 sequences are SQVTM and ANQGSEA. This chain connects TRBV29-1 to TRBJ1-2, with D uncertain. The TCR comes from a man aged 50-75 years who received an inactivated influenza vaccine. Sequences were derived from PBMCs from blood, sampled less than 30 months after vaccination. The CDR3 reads CSVVRDGYTF. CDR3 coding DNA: TGCAGCGTTGTTCGGGATGGCTACACCTTC.